This T cell receptor (beta chain) came from a study of beta chain features in type 1 diabetes. Study observations and caveats: Within each of all four CD4+ subsets, Type 1 diabetes patients had TCRB CDR3s that were moderately but significantly shorter.

A remark on this clone: The antigen is unknown.

The CDR3 runs to 13 residues. The V gene's germline CDR1 is KGHSH and CDR2 LQKENI. Trimming removed 3 bases from V and 3 bases from J, with 7 bases in between. The whole isolated RNA underwent reverse transcription, so sequencing captured expressed TCRB transcripts. Some clones are missing from TCRdb's copy, which holds only in-frame ones; the method was immunoSEQ multiplex PCR. The sample yields 150,000 or so clones, almost 65% seen once. V usage is TRBV18 and J usage is TRBJ2-3; D perhaps matches TRBD2 (5 bases). The sample consisted of naive CD4+ T cells from blood. This receptor was obtained from a young man with type 1 diabetes. CDR3 protein: CASSPGETDTQYF. CDR3 coding DNA: TGTGCCAGCTCACCGGGAGAAACAGATACGCAGTATTTT.